A selection of T cell receptor beta chains follows, all from one sample in a study of CD8 T cells in ankylosing spondylitis. MiXCR, applied by TCRdb to the 5' RACE reads, yields one record per CDR3 protein. The data contain roughly 140,000 distinct CDR3 sequences, under 45% of them seen just once; the ten biggest clones take up 12% to 15%. Sequencing used synovial fluid, either unsorted or a sorted T cell fraction (not recorded which). These receptors all stem from a male donor with ankylosing spondylitis. Each CDR3 is given with its conserved first and last residue. Fields, in order: V gene, J gene, CDR3 length, clone size, D gene, CDR3 protein, CDR3 DNA. D genes are given only for firm matches. Some rows mark clone size as missing; the rest say once, few, many or name a class of expanded clone.

v_gene: TRBV12-3/TRBV12-4; j_gene: TRBJ2-4; len: 15; abundance: -; d_gene: TRBD2; CDR3aa: CASSLAVSGADIQYF; CDR3nt: TGTGCCAGCAGTTTAGCCGTTAGCGGGGCGGACATTCAGTACTTC
v_gene: TRBV4-3; j_gene: TRBJ2-1; len: 17; abundance: -; d_gene: TRBD2; CDR3aa: CASSQDGFGEGYNEQFF; CDR3nt: TGCGCCAGCAGCCAAGATGGTTTTGGGGAGGGATACAATGAGCAGTTCTTC
v_gene: TRBV4-2; j_gene: TRBJ2-7; len: 15; abundance: -; d_gene: TRBD2; CDR3aa: CASSPVGTRFYEQYF; CDR3nt: TGTGCCAGCAGCCCCGTCGGGACTAGGTTCTACGAGCAGTACTTC
v_gene: TRBV5-1; j_gene: TRBJ2-7; len: 13; abundance: -; d_gene: -; CDR3aa: CASSWDSLSEQYF; CDR3nt: TGCGCCAGCAGCTGGGATAGCCTGAGCGAGCAGTACTTC
v_gene: TRBV3-1; j_gene: TRBJ1-2; len: 16; abundance: -; d_gene: -; CDR3aa: CASSQDWRRYPYGYTF; CDR3nt: TGTGCCAGCAGCCAAGATTGGCGGCGGTATCCCTATGGCTACACCTTC
v_gene: TRBV4-1; j_gene: TRBJ2-1; len: 12; abundance: -; d_gene: -; CDR3aa: CASSLGRNEQFF; CDR3nt: TGCGCCAGCAGCCTGGGGCGAAATGAGCAGTTCTTC
v_gene: TRBV12-3/TRBV12-4; j_gene: TRBJ2-7; len: 13; abundance: -; d_gene: -; CDR3aa: CASTQTSFGEQYF; CDR3nt: TGTGCCAGCACCCAAACTAGCTTCGGCGAGCAGTACTTC
v_gene: TRBV29-1; j_gene: TRBJ2-7; len: 13; abundance: -; d_gene: TRBD2; CDR3aa: CSVDLAGGLEQYF; CDR3nt: TGCAGCGTTGATCTAGCGGGGGGGCTTGAGCAGTACTTC
v_gene: TRBV4-1; j_gene: TRBJ1-2; len: 15; abundance: -; d_gene: TRBD1; CDR3aa: CASSQDRGANYAYTF; CDR3nt: TGCGCCAGCAGCCAGGACAGGGGAGCTAACTATGCCTACACCTTC
v_gene: TRBV13; j_gene: TRBJ1-1; len: 16; abundance: -; d_gene: -; CDR3aa: CASSLGVSRLNTEAFF; CDR3nt: TGTGCCAGCAGCTTAGGGGTCTCGCGGTTGAACACTGAAGCTTTCTTT
v_gene: TRBV28; j_gene: TRBJ2-7; len: 14; abundance: -; d_gene: TRBD1; CDR3aa: CASSSRTGGFEQYF; CDR3nt: TGTGCCAGCAGTTCCCGGACAGGGGGTTTTGAGCAGTACTTC
v_gene: TRBV11-2; j_gene: TRBJ2-3; len: 17; abundance: -; d_gene: TRBD2; CDR3aa: CASSTQLAGGWADTQYF; CDR3nt: TGTGCCAGCAGCACACAACTAGCGGGAGGGTGGGCAGATACGCAGTATTTT
v_gene: TRBV2; j_gene: TRBJ1-1; len: 14; abundance: -; d_gene: -; CDR3aa: CASTTGIMNTEAFF; CDR3nt: TGTGCCAGCACCACAGGTATCATGAACACTGAAGCTTTCTTT
v_gene: TRBV18; j_gene: TRBJ2-1; len: 15; abundance: few; d_gene: TRBD1; CDR3aa: CASSPRTGRHNEQFF; CDR3nt: TGTGCCAGCTCACCGAGGACAGGGCGACACAATGAGCAGTTCTTC
v_gene: TRBV7-3; j_gene: TRBJ2-1; len: 16; abundance: -; d_gene: TRBD2; CDR3aa: CASSLLGGSPYNEQFF; CDR3nt: TGTGCCAGCAGCTTACTCGGCGGGAGCCCCTACAATGAGCAGTTCTTC